The 22 T cell receptor beta chains reported below all come from one sample, sequenced in a study of molecular identifiers for immune sequencing clone quantification. TCRdb re-analysed the PCR reads in MiXCR, keeping a single row per CDR3 protein. The sample gives 8,000 to 11,000 distinct CDR3 sequences, roughly a sixth of which show up once; roughly 1.9% is in the top ten. The sequenced material came from naive CD8+ T cells from blood, with Jurkat cell RNA spiked in. Subset of the sample: FACS-sorted CD8+CD4-CCR7+CD45RA+ naive T cells. The receptors come from a human donor in good health. Some libraries in this study had Jurkat cell RNA spiked in.

V and J are TRBV30 and TRBJ1-5, with unresolved D. This CDR3 is 12 amino acids long. Trimming removed 4 bases at V and 6 bases at J, with 10 bases between. The germline CDR1 and CDR2 sequences are GTSNPN and SVGIG (reference sequence). This CDR3 is CAWNLGSQPQHF. DNA of the CDR3: TGTGCCTGGAATTTGGGCTCTCAGCCCCAGCATTTT.

This clonotype ranks as medium-sized. The genes are TRBV7-3 and TRBJ2-5; D tentatively reads TRBD1 or TRBD2 (7 bases each). The J call may be incorrect, as the DNA end agrees better with TRBJ2-1. Germline V CDR1 and CDR2: SGHTA, FQGTGA. The CDR3 covers 15 residues. The CDR3 nucleotides read TGTGCCAGCAGCCCAGGGGGGGCAGATGAAGAGTCCCAGTTCTTC. It encodes CASSPGGADEESQFF.

Of note for this clonotype: A junction end diverges from the germline sequence, so it may reflect a read error. The V and J genes are TRBV29-1 and TRBJ1-2; perhaps TRBD1 as D (5 bases). Per the germline V gene, CDR1 is SQVTM and CDR2 is ANQGSEA. The CDR3 is 15 amino acids. Here the CDR3 reads CSAGVGLEGIYGYAF. CDR3 in DNA: TGCAGCGCCGGAGTGGGTTTGGAGGGGATCTATGGCTACGCCTTC.

This clonotype has ten or more counts. CDR3 sequence reads: CASSGGFTSGFYEQYF. In nucleotides, the CDR3 is TGTGCCAGCAGCGGGGGTTTTACTAGCGGGTTCTACGAGCAGTACTTC. The chain carries TRBV7-8 and TRBJ2-7, with 9 bases matching TRBD2. Germline V gene data show CDR1 as SGHVS and CDR2 as FQNEAQ. Trimming at V came to 5 bases and at J to 3 bases, leaving 11 bases not matched to a gene. CDR3 size: 16 residues.

By proportion, this clonotype is medium-sized. The CDR3 region is CATSRVWGTGELFF. As DNA, the CDR3 is TGTGCCACCAGCAGAGTATGGGGCACCGGGGAGCTGTTTTTT. The chain couples TRBV15 to TRBJ2-2; D unresolved. The V gene lost 1 base and the J gene lost 4 bases, with 7 bases spanning the gap. The CDR3 totals 14 residues. CDR1 and CDR2 from the germline V gene are LNHNV and YYDKDF (reference sequence). Full variable domain (remainder filled in from reference TRBV15 and TRBJ2-2): DAMVIQNPRYQVTQFGKPVTLSCSQTLNHNVMYWYQQKSSQAPKLLFHYYDKDFNNEADTPDNFQSRRPNTSFCFLDIRSPGLGDTAMYLCATSRVWGTGELFFGEGSRLTVL.

This clonotype occurred a few times. A much more abundant neighbour one base away suggests this may be a read error. V is TRBV28 and J is TRBJ2-1; D remains unclear. CDR3 size: 11 residues. CDR1 and CDR2 (germline): MDHEN, SYDVKM. The CDR3 DNA is TGTGCCGGCAGCCGATCCAATGAGCAGTTCTTC. Protein: CAGSRSNEQFF.

About this clonotype itself: This sequence may be a read error, since a much larger clone differs from it by one base. This chain connects TRBV2 to TRBJ2-1, with 7 bases that match TRBD2. Trimming cost V 2 bases and J 6 bases; bases outside gene matches: 13. The CDR3 is 17 residues long. Per germline, CDR1 SNHLY and CDR2 FYNNEI. The CDR3 sequence is CASSETPSGLLSNEQFF. DNA for the CDR3: TGTGCCAGCAGTGAAACCCCATCGGGACTACTATCCAATGAGCAGTTCTTC.

Concerning this clonotype itself: Sequence at one end of the junction differs from germline and may be a read error. The V call is TRBV14, the J call TRBJ2-7; D remains unclear. The CDR3 has 11 amino acids. CDR1 is SGHDN and CDR2 is FVKESK in the germline V gene. The DNA for the CDR3 is TGTGCCAGCAGCCAAGCTAACGAGCATTACTTC. Encoded protein: CASSQANEHYF.

Worth noting for this clonotype: With a much larger clone just one base away, this may be a read error. V and J are TRBV20-1 and TRBJ2-1; D is possibly TRBD2 (5 bases). The CDR3 runs to 14 residues. The germline V gene has CDR1 DFQATT and CDR2 SNEGSKA (reference sequence). V lost 3 bases and J 3 bases, leaving 12 bases between the germline ends. DNA for the CDR3: TGCAGTGCTAGGGGAGCCCGCTTCTACAATGAGCAGTTCTTC. It encodes CSARGARFYNEQFF.

This clonotype has only a few counts. This chain uses TRBV7-9 with TRBJ1-2, with unresolved D. V was pared by 7 bases and J by 4 bases, with 13 bases between. This CDR3 contains 13 residues. CDR1 is SEHNR, CDR2 FQNEAQ, per germline (reference sequence). DNA for the CDR3: TGTGCCAGCAAAAGCTCAGATACCTATGGCTACACCTTC. This translates into CASKSSDTYGYTF.

This clonotype counts as medium-sized. The rearrangement uses TRBV7-8 and TRBJ1-1; possible D gene TRBD1, 6 bases. Deletions cut 6 bases from V and 2 bases from J, with 19 bases between. The CDR3 runs to 16 residues. Germline lookup yields CDR1 SGHVS and CDR2 FQNEAQ. CDR3 residues: CASSRSNRDLNTEAFF. In DNA, the CDR3 is TGTGCCAGCAGTCGCAGTAACAGGGACCTTAACACTGAAGCTTTCTTT. The full variable domain, rest sourced from reference TRBV7-8 and TRBJ1-1, is GAGVSQSPRYKVAKRGQDVALRCDPISGHVSLFWYQQALGQGPEFLTYFQNEAQLDKSGLPSDRFFAERPEGSVSTLKIQRTQQEDSAVYLCASSRSNRDLNTEAFFGQGTRLTVV.

This clonotype has at least ten counts. The V gene is TRBV27, the J gene TRBJ2-3; D gene unclear. V lost 3 bases, J lost 5 bases, and 21 bases lay in between. The CDR3 loop spans 17 amino acids. Germline V gene lookup returns CDR1 MNHEY and CDR2 SMNVEV (reference sequence). This CDR3 reads CASSLTTIQNPLDTQYF. The CDR3 nucleotides read TGTGCCAGCAGTTTGACAACGATCCAAAATCCCCTAGATACGCAGTATTTT.

As to this clonotype: This may be a read error, as it is one base from a much larger clone. In DNA form, the CDR3 reads TGTGCCAACAGCTCCCACGCAGGGGAAACAGATACGCAGTATTTT. Translated: CANSSHAGETDTQYF. This rearrangement joins TRBV9 to TRBJ2-3; D possibly corresponds to TRBD1 (6 bases). Germline loops: CDR1 SGDLS, CDR2 YYNGEE. The CDR3 is 15 residues long. The full variable domain, rest sourced from reference TRBV9 and TRBJ2-3, is DSGVTQTPKHLITATGQRVTLRCSPRSGDLSVYWYQQSLDQGLQFLIQYYNGEERAKGNILERFSAQQFPDLHSELNLSSLELGDSALYFCANSSHAGETDTQYFGPGTRLTVL.

This clonotype qualifies as medium-sized. The rearrangement joins TRBV14 to TRBJ2-7; unclear D gene. CDR3 length: 13 residues. With 0 bases removed from V and 6 bases from J, the gap between germline ends came to 9 bases. Germline V gene data show CDR1 as SGHDN and CDR2 as FVKESK. CDR3 protein: CASSQESPREQYF. The CDR3 bases are TGTGCCAGCAGCCAAGAGTCCCCCCGCGAGCAGTACTTC.

Notes on this clonotype: This may stem from a read error, because a much larger clone lies one nucleotide away. The chain links TRBV5-4 to TRBJ2-5; D tentatively reads TRBD1 or TRBD2 (5 bases each). Germline V gives CDR1 SGHNT, CDR2 YYREEE (reference sequence). Trimming pared 1 base from V and 5 bases from J, leaving 15 bases between. This CDR3 is 15 amino acids long. CDR3 DNA sequence: TGTGCCAGCAGCTTGAGGGGAGAACCAAGGGAGACCCAGTACTTC. Protein sequence: CASSLRGEPRETQYF.

This clonotype was seen ten or more times. The chain carries TRBV28 and TRBJ2-2; 10 bases fit TRBD1. This CDR3 has 20 amino acids. Per germline, CDR1 MDHEN and CDR2 SYDVKM. The J segment lost 3 bases and the V segment lost 6 bases, leaving 19 bases of the junction unmatched. As DNA, the CDR3 is TGTGCCAGCAGCCGAAACCTTCCCCGGGACAGGGGTGAATACACCGGGGAGCTGTTTTTT. Its translation: CASSRNLPRDRGEYTGELFF.

By proportion, this clonotype is medium-sized (0.01 to 0.1%). The CDR3 DNA sequence: TGTGCCAGCAGTTCCTATCGACTAGCGGGAGGGCCCAGGAACGAGCAGTACTTC. Encoded protein: CASSSYRLAGGPRNEQYF. The chain recombines TRBV28 with TRBJ2-7, with 14 bases fitting TRBD2. CDR1 is MDHEN, CDR2 SYDVKM, per germline. The CDR3 covers 18 residues. The junction had 13 bases not matched to a gene; V was cut back by 4 bases and J by 5 bases.

At least ten counts were recorded for this clonotype. The J gene is TRBJ2-3, the V gene TRBV7-9, with 13 bases identical to TRBD2. Per the germline V gene, CDR1 is SEHNR and CDR2 is FQNEAQ (reference sequence). Unmatched junction bases numbered 14, after V lost 4 bases and J lost 4 bases. This CDR3 is 19 amino acids long. The CDR3 protein is CASSSLEGLAGSRADTQYF. CDR3 bases: TGTGCCAGCAGCTCCCTGGAGGGACTAGCGGGAAGCCGCGCAGATACGCAGTATTTT.

This clonotype was observed once. Since the CDR3 does not end with the conserved phenylalanine or tryptophan, this likely comes from a read error. No DNA is shown, since the ends of the CDR3 on it are uncertain; the CDR3 is the one TCRdb lists. J is TRBJ1-1 and V is TRBV5-6; the table's TRBD1 call for D was not verified on the DNA. The CDR3 extends over 16 residues, inclusive of both ends. CDR1 and CDR2 (germline): SGHDT, YYEEEE. The CDR3 spells CASSFPPGTGGRSTFS.

Worth noting for this clonotype: A read error may be the cause here, since a much bigger clone is one base away. The CDR3 is CASSPQGSNQPQHF. For the CDR3, the DNA is TGTGCCAGCAGTCCACAGGGGTCCAATCAGCCCCAGCATTTT. V gene TRBV27 combines with J gene TRBJ1-5; 7 bases line up with TRBD1. The CDR3 has 14 amino acids. The germline gives CDR1 MNHEY, CDR2 SMNVEV (reference sequence). V dropped 5 bases and J dropped 3; count of bases not matched to a gene: 4.

This clonotype was counted ten times or more. J is TRBJ2-7 and V is TRBV12-3 or TRBV12-4, with TRBD1 identical over 7 bases. Trimming at V came to 4 bases and at J to 3 bases, leaving 6 bases not matched to a gene. The CDR3 totals 14 residues. The CDR3 sequence is CASSSGTDFYEQYF. CDR3 bases: TGTGCCAGCAGTTCCGGGACAGACTTCTACGAGCAGTACTTC.

This clonotype was observed a handful of times. The V gene is TRBV12-3 or TRBV12-4, the J gene TRBJ1-6; TRBD1 matches at 7 bases. J gave up 6 bases and V 6 bases, and 5 bases lay outside the gene matches. The CDR3 is 14 amino acids. DNA of the CDR3: TGTGCCAGCAGAAAGAGGGGGCCTAATTCACCCCTCCACTTT. Protein product: CASRKRGPNSPLHF.